This T cell receptor beta chain was sequenced during a study of molecular identifiers for immune sequencing clone quantification. About the research overall: Replicates partitioned RNA from approximately 20,000 or 98,000 naive CD8 cells into five parts, sequencing four.

Each CDR3 protein gets one entry after TCRdb re-called the PCR reads with MiXCR. The sample has roughly 100,000 distinct CDR3 sequences, about 32% seen once. Germline CDR1 reads MDHEN; CDR2 reads SYDVKM. This CDR3 region has 14 residues. Regarding this clonotype: This may stem from a read error, because a much larger clone lies one nucleotide away.

This sequence joins TRBV28 and TRBJ2-3; 8 positions match TRBD2. The sequencing input was naive CD8+ T cells from blood, with Jurkat cell RNA spiked in. The subset here: FACS-sorted CD8+CD4-CCR7+CD45RA+ naive T cells. The receptor was derived from a human donor in good health. Some libraries in this study had Jurkat cell RNA spiked in. CDR3 protein: CASSRTSYTDTQNF. Here the CDR3 DNA reads TGTGCCAGCAGCCGGACTAGCTACACAGATACGCAGAATTTT.